This record concerns one T cell receptor beta chain sequence. Clones were sequenced by immunoSEQ multiplex PCR, and TCRdb holds only the in-frame ones, with some missing. This table has around 88,000 clones, more than 90% appearing once. This record belongs to a study of blood T cell repertoires in COVID-19. Looking at the study overall: Sites across the United States, Italy and Spain contributed samples from acute and convalescent COVID-19. In each case, the material was cDNA or gDNA derived from T cells, B-cell-depleted T cells, or PBMCs.

Specimen: peripheral blood. The source of this sequence is a man in his sixties with acute or convalescent COVID-19.

The CDR3 coding sequence is TGTGCCAGCAGCACTAAAAAGAGACAGGGGGGCGAGCAGTACTTC. Protein product: CASSTKKRQGGEQYF. This chain links TRBV21-1 with TRBJ2-7; TRBD1, the table's D call, was not compared with the DNA. TRBV21-1 corresponds to a pseudogene. The CDR3 length is 15 residues.